Listed here is a single T cell receptor (beta chain). The antigen remains unidentified. Sequencing was performed with immunoSEQ multiplex PCR; in TCRdb, only in-frame clones are kept and a portion is missing. The sample lists under 55,000 clones, 72% occurring once. This record comes from a study of vaccination effects on CD4 cells after COVID-19. Study-level background: Before any sequencing was done, the ViraFEST assay used viral peptide pools to expand antigen-specific CD4+ T cells.

Losses at the gene ends were 0 bases for V and 5 bases for J; bases not matched to a gene: 6. This CDR3 has 17 amino acids. The germline gives CDR1 KGHSH, CDR2 LQKENI. Notes on the study in general: The vaccine-induced clones of healthy vaccinees included only 1 of 255 that cross-reacted with common cold coronaviruses.

Investigators separated out CD4+ T cells once 10 days of culture had passed. It was two doses of either the BNT162b2 or mRNA-1273 vaccine that participants received. This chain links TRBV18 with TRBJ2-3, with TRBD2 identical over 12 bases. The sequence came from a human donor who received a COVID-19 vaccine. The sequenced sample was CD4+ T cells from PBMCs cultured without peptide, obtained after COVID-19 vaccination. CDR3 region: CASSPPSTSGSRDTQYF. The CDR3 coding sequence is TGTGCCAGCTCACCACCGTCGACTAGCGGGAGTCGAGATACGCAGTATTTT.